The rows below give T cell receptor beta chains drawn from one sample of a study of T-cell reconstitution after alpha-beta-depleted transplantation in children. TCRdb re-called the PCR reads with MiXCR, one entry per CDR3 protein. This sample has over 300,000 distinct CDR3 sequences; approximately 10% occur once, and the top ten carry roughly 2.5%. This specimen consisted of PBMCs from the stem cell graft donor, obtained from the stem cell graft. These receptors were collected from a human donor who donated a stem cell graft to a child with acute lymphoblastic leukemia. The CDR3 runs from the conserved cysteine through the conserved F or W. Each record gives: J gene, V gene, D gene, clone size, CDR3 DNA, CDR3 protein. The D gene is left open where the match is weak. Clone size is stated in some rows and not others, as once, few, many or a class when expanded.

j_call: TRBJ2-2; v_call: TRBV20-1; d_call: -; clone_size: -; cdr3_nt: TGCAGTGCTAGAGAGGCCGTGCTGGGCACCGGGGAGCTGTTTTTT; cdr3_aa: CSAREAVLGTGELFF
j_call: TRBJ1-3; v_call: TRBV9; d_call: -; clone_size: -; cdr3_nt: TGTGCCAGCAGCGTCCAGGGCGCGGTCTCTGGAAACACCATATATTTT; cdr3_aa: CASSVQGAVSGNTIYF
j_call: TRBJ2-1; v_call: TRBV9; d_call: -; clone_size: -; cdr3_nt: TGTGCCAGCAGCGTAGGTGGTAGTGGGAATGAGCAGTTCTTC; cdr3_aa: CASSVGGSGNEQFF
j_call: TRBJ1-1; v_call: TRBV12-3/TRBV12-4; d_call: -; clone_size: -; cdr3_nt: TGTGCCAGCAGTGTTAGTGGGAACGCTTTCTTT; cdr3_aa: CASSVSGNAFF
j_call: TRBJ2-7; v_call: TRBV5-4; d_call: TRBD2; clone_size: -; cdr3_nt: TGTGCCAGCAGCTTGGCCTCGCGGGAGTACGAGCAGTACTTC; cdr3_aa: CASSLASREYEQYF
j_call: TRBJ2-3; v_call: TRBV14; d_call: -; clone_size: few; cdr3_nt: TGTGCCAGCGGCAATACAGATACGCAGTATTTT; cdr3_aa: CASGNTDTQYF
j_call: TRBJ1-1; v_call: TRBV7-3; d_call: -; clone_size: -; cdr3_nt: TGTGCCAGCAGCTTAGGGGGCTCGGGGGCTGGCACTGAAGCTTTCTTT; cdr3_aa: CASSLGGSGAGTEAFF
j_call: TRBJ2-7; v_call: TRBV29-1; d_call: -; clone_size: few; cdr3_nt: TGCAGCGTTGGTCCAGGGCGGGACTACGAGCAGTACTTC; cdr3_aa: CSVGPGRDYEQYF
j_call: TRBJ2-1; v_call: TRBV24-1; d_call: TRBD2; clone_size: few; cdr3_nt: TGTGCCACCAGTGATTCCACGACCGTCAGCGGGAGCTACAATGAGCAGTTCTTC; cdr3_aa: CATSDSTTVSGSYNEQFF
j_call: TRBJ1-1; v_call: TRBV29-1; d_call: -; clone_size: -; cdr3_nt: TGCAGCGTTGTCGGAGGGGCGGACACTGAAGCTTTCTTT; cdr3_aa: CSVVGGADTEAFF
j_call: TRBJ2-4; v_call: TRBV28; d_call: TRBD2; clone_size: -; cdr3_nt: TGTGCCAGCAGCGAACAGTCGCGGGAGGTGAGGGCCAAAAACATTCAGTACTTC; cdr3_aa: CASSEQSREVRAKNIQYF
j_call: TRBJ1-4; v_call: TRBV15; d_call: -; clone_size: few; cdr3_nt: TGTGCCACCAGCGCCACGTTTCGGGCTGGGGAAAAACTGTTTTTT; cdr3_aa: CATSATFRAGEKLFF